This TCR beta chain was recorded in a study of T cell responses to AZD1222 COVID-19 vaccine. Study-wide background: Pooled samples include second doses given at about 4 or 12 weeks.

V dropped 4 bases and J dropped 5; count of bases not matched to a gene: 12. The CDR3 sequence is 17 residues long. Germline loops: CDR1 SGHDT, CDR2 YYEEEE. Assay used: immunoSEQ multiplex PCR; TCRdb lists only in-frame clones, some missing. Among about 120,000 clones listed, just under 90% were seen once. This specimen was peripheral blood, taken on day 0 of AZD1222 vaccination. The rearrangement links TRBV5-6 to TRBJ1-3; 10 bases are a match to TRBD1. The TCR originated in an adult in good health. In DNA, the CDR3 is TGTGCCAGCAGCGGGGGGACAGGGGTTCATTTGAGAAACACCATATATTTT. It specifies CASSGGTGVHLRNTIYF.